This T cell receptor (beta chain) stems from a study of T-cell memory formation after mild COVID-19. This CDR3 region has 13 residues. Germline V gives CDR1 SSHAT, CDR2 FNYEAQ (reference sequence). Between the trimmed V and J ends, which lost 5 bases and 4 bases, there was a span of 9 bases. cDNA libraries for TCR alpha and TCR beta, carrying sample barcodes and UMIs, came from 5'RACE with constant-segment primers. TCRdb fed the 5' RACE reads into MiXCR, producing one record per CDR3 protein. Of 150,000 or so distinct CDR3 sequences in the sample, about 9.9% are singletons; the top ten hold roughly 3.8%. Study-wide results and caveats: Clones contracting over day 15 to 85 were CD4/CD8 balanced, with later expanders leaning CD4+.

Details on this clonotype: The antigen is not known.

The chain joins TRBV7-7 to TRBJ1-3; possible D gene TRBD1, 5 bases. This TCR was recovered from a man younger than 35 who had mild COVID-19 (a few samples of this study predate the infection). Cell type and time point are not known. The sequencing input was PBMCs or a T cell subset sorted from them (not recorded which). The CDR3 here is CASSLRQGNTIYF. CDR3 sequence (DNA): TGTGCCAGCAGCCTCAGACAGGGAAACACCATATATTTT.